A single sample is the source of the 10 T cell receptor beta chains below, sequenced in a study of cytomegalovirus exposure and HLA in healthy donors (dated by TCRdb to 2016 to 2017). Preparation of the library involved the immunoSEQ multiplex PCR assay. For the multiplex PCR, a mixture combining 60 forward primers for TCR Vbeta segments and 13 reverse primers for TCR Jbeta segments was used. In its TCRdb copy, this immuneACCESS table keeps in-frame sequences only and misses some clones. Where compared with another copy, unresolved V genes explain less than half of these, and the others have no known cause. The sample records roughly 170,000 clones, roughly four fifths of which are singletons. The ten largest account for 1.6% of the sample. Sequencing was performed on PBMCs. The receptor set was obtained from a man in his fifties in good health and CMV-seronegative.

The chain recombines TRBV11-1 with TRBJ2-1; TRBD1 is a possible D gene (5 bases). Trimming removed 5 bases at V and 9 bases at J, with 11 bases between. Germline-derived CDR1 and CDR2 are SGHAT and FQDESV (reference sequence). The length of the CDR3 is 12 residues. The CDR3 sequence is CASSPVGAEQFF. CDR3 coding DNA: TGTGCCAGCAGCCCTGTAGGGGCTGAGCAGTTCTTC.

This chain connects TRBV7-3 to TRBJ2-3, with D possibly matching TRBD2 (6 bases). The CDR3 consists of 16 residues. Trimming cost V 2 bases and J 2 bases, with 14 bases left between them. Germline assignment: CDR1 SGHTA and CDR2 FQGTGA. The CDR3 sequence is CASSLLPREATDTQYF. CDR3 coding DNA: TGTGCCAGCAGCTTACTCCCGCGGGAAGCCACAGATACGCAGTATTTT. Together with reference TRBV7-3 and TRBJ2-3, the CDR3 gives the full variable domain: GAGVSQTPSNKVTEKGKYVELRCDPISGHTALYWYRQSLGQGPEFLIYFQGTGAADDSGLPNDRFFAVRPEGSVSTLKIQRTERGDSAVYLCASSLLPREATDTQYFGPGTRLTVL.

This CDR3 is CASSVSFRGSGLEQYF. CDR3 coding DNA: TGTGCCAGCAGTGTATCTTTTCGGGGATCCGGGCTCGAGCAGTACTTC. V is TRBV25-1 and J is TRBJ2-7; the D gene is possibly TRBD2 (5 bases). Germline V gives CDR1 MGHDK, CDR2 SYGVNS. The CDR3 has 16 amino acids. V gave up 4 bases and J gave up 6 bases, with 22 bases separating them.

Note on this clone: Mismatch with germline at one junction end may stem from a read error. This sequence joins TRBV28 and TRBJ1-2; D not resolved. Germline V gene lookup returns CDR1 MDHEN and CDR2 SYDVKM. This CDR3 is 12 amino acids long. The DNA for the CDR3 is TGTGCCAGCAGTTTCCAGGACTATGGCTACCCCTTC. Residues: CASSFQDYGYPF.

The chain uses TRBV6-5 and TRBJ2-7; no clear D gene. V was clipped by 2 bases and J by 6 bases, with 20 bases between them. CDR1 MNHEY and CDR2 SVGAGI come from the germline V gene. The CDR3 length is 16 residues. CDR3 protein: CASSYRREGARGEQYF. CDR3 sequence (DNA): TGTGCCAGCAGTTACCGGAGAGAAGGAGCGCGTGGCGAGCAGTACTTC.

The chain employs TRBV4-1 and TRBJ1-1; tentatively, D is TRBD1 (5 bases). The length of the CDR3 is 18 residues. CDR1 and CDR2 from the germline V gene are MGHRA and YSYEKL. The V end was cut by 1 base, the J end by 0 bases, with 18 bases between. The CDR3 loop reads CASSQGTPGGVLNTEAFF. DNA of the CDR3: TGCGCCAGCAGCCAAGGGACTCCGGGAGGGGTACTGAACACTGAAGCTTTCTTT.

The chain is built from TRBV5-4 and TRBJ2-7; 7 bases are a match to TRBD2. Germline V gene sequence: CDR1 SGHNT, CDR2 YYREEE (reference sequence). With 6 bases clipped from V and 6 bases from J, the junction kept 12 bases outside the gene matches. This CDR3 has 14 amino acids. The CDR3 loop reads CASTISGGRLEQYF. The CDR3 DNA is TGTGCCAGCACCATTAGTGGCGGGAGACTCGAGCAGTACTTC.

The J gene is TRBJ2-3, the V gene TRBV5-1; TRBD2 matches at 7 bases. Germline trimming cut 6 bases from V and 1 base from J; bases unmatched to any gene: 14. Germline V lookup: CDR1 SGHRS, CDR2 YFSETQ. This CDR3 is 17 amino acids long. This CDR3 reads CASKGRAGEKGTDTQYF. CDR3 bases: TGCGCCAGCAAGGGGAGGGCGGGAGAGAAAGGCACAGATACGCAGTATTTT.

This sequence joins TRBV5-6 and TRBJ2-5; 7 nucleotides agree with TRBD1. The CDR3 consists of 14 residues. Trimming removed 4 bases from V and 4 bases from J; junction bases left unmatched: 7. CDR1 SGHDT and CDR2 YYEEEE come from the germline V gene. In DNA form, the CDR3 reads TGTGCCAGCAGCGAGCAGGGGGTAGGAGAGACCCAGTACTTC. Its protein product is CASSEQGVGETQYF.

DNA of the CDR3: TGTGCCAGCAGCCACGGAGCATCTGGGGCCAACGTCCTGACTTTC. This sequence encodes CASSHGASGANVLTF. This chain links TRBV6-1 with TRBJ2-6; D is ambiguous. There are 15 residues in the CDR3. Trimming removed 6 bases from V and 1 base from J, with 10 bases in between. CDR1 and CDR2 (germline): MNHNS, SASEGT.